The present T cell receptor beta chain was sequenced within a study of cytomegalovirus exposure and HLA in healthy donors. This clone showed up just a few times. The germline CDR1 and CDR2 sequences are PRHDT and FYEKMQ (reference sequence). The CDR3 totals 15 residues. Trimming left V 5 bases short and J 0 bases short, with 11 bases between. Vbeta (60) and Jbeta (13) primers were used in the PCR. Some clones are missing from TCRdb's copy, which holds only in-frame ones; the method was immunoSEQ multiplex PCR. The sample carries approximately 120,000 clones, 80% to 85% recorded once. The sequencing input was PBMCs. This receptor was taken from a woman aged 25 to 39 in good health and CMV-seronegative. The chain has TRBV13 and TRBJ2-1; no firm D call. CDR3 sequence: CASSPFGSSYNEQFF. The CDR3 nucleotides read TGTGCCAGCAGCCCTTTTGGCTCCTCCTACAATGAGCAGTTCTTC.